This T cell receptor (beta chain) was retrieved from a study of T cells after yellow fever vaccination. Trimming pared 5 bases from V and 12 bases from J, leaving 17 bases between. Germline V gives CDR1 DFQATT, CDR2 SNEGSKA (reference sequence). This CDR3 has 12 amino acids. A universal primer site and UMIs were added as TCR cDNA was made by 5'RACE template switching. Via MiXCR, TCRdb re-called the 5' RACE reads, giving one row per CDR3 protein. This table has hundreds of thousands of distinct CDR3 sequences, about a sixth appearing once. The chain uses TRBV20-1 and TRBJ1-5, with D possibly matching TRBD1 (5 bases). Sequenced here: PBMCs, sampled 5 to 6 days after the first yellow fever vaccination. The TCR comes from a man younger than 35 who received the YFV17D yellow fever vaccine. The CDR3, as DNA: TGCAGTGCTGGAGGGACCGGCGGCCTCCAGCATTTT. This gives the protein CSAGGTGGLQHF.